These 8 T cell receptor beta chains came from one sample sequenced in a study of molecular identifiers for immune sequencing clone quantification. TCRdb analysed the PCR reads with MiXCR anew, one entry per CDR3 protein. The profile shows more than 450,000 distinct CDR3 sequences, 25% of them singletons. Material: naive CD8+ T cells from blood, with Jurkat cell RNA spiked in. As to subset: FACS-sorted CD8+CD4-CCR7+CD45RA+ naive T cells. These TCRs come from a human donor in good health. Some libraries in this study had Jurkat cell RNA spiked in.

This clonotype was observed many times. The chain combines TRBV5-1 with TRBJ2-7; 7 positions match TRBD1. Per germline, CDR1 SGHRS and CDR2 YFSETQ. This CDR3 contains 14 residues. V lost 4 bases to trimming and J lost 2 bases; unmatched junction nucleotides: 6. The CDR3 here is CASSEPGQTYEQYF. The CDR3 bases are TGCGCCAGCAGCGAGCCGGGACAGACCTACGAGCAGTACTTC.

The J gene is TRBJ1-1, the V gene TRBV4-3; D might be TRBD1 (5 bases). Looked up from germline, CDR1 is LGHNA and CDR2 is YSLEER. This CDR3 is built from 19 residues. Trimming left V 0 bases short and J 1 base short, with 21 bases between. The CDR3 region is CASSQDYPPSTGGNTEAFF. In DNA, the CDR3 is TGCGCCAGCAGCCAAGATTACCCCCCATCTACGGGGGGGAACACTGAAGCTTTCTTT.

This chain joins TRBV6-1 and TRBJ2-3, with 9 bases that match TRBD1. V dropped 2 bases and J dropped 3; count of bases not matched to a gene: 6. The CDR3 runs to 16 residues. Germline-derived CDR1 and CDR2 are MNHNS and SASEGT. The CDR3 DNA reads TGTGCCAGCAGTGAAAAGGACAGGGGTAGAACAGATACGCAGTATTTT. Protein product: CASSEKDRGRTDTQYF.

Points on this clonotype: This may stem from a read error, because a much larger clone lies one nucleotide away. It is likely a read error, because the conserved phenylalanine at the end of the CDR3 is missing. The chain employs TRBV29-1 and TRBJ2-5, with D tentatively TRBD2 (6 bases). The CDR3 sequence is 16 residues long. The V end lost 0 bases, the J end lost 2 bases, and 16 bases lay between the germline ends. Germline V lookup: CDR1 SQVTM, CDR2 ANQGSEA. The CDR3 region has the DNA TGCAGCGTTGAAGATTGGGCTAGCGCGACACAAGAGACCCAGTACCTC. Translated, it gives CSVEDWASATQETQYL.

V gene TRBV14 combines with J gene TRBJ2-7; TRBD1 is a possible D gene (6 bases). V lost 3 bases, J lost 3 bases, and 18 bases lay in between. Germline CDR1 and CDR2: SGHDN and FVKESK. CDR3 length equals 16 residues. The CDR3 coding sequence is TGTGCCAGCAGCCAGACCGAGGGGGAGTACTTCTACGAGCAGTACTTC. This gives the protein CASSQTEGEYFYEQYF.

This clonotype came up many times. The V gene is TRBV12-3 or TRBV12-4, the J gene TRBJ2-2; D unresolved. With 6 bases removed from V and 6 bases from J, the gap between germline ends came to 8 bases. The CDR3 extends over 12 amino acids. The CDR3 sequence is CASRFSAGELFF. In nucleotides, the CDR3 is TGTGCCAGCAGGTTCAGCGCCGGGGAGCTGTTTTTT.

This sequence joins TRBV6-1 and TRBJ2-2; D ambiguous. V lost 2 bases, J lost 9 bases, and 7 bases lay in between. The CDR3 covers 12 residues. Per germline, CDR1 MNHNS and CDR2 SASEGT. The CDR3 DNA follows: TGTGCCAGCAGTGAACTGCTACGGGAGCTGTTTTTT. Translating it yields CASSELLRELFF.

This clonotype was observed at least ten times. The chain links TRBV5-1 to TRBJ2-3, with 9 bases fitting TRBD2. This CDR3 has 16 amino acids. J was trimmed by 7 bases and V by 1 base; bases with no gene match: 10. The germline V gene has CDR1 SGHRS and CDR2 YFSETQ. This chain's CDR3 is CASSLYGGGAAHTQYF. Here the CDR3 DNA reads TGCGCCAGCAGCTTGTATGGCGGGGGGGCCGCTCATACGCAGTATTTT. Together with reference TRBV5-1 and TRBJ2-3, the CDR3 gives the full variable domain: KAGVTQTPRYLIKTRGQQVTLSCSPISGHRSVSWYQQTPGQGLQFLFEYFSETQRNKGNFPGRFSGRQFSNSRSEMNVSTLELGDSALYLCASSLYGGGAAHTQYFGPGTRLTVL.